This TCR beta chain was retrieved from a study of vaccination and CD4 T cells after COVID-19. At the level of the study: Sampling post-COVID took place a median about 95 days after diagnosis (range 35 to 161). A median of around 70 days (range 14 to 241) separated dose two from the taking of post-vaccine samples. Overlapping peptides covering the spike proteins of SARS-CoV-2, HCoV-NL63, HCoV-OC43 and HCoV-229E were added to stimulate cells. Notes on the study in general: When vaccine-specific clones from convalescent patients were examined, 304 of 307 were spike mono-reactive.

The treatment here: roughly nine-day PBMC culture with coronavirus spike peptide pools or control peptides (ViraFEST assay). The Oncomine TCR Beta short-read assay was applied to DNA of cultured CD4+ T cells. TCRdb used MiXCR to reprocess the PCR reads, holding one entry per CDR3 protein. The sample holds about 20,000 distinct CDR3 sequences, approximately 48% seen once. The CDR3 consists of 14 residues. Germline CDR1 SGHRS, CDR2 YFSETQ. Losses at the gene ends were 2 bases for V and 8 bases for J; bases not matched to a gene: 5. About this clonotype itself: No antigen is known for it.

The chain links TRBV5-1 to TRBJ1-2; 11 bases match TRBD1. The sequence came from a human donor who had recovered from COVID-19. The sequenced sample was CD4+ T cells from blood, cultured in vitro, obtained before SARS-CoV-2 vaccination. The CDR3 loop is CASSFGQGAGGYTF. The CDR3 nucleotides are TGCGCCAGCAGCTTCGGACAGGGGGCTGGGGGCTACACCTTC.